This T cell receptor beta chain was sequenced during a study of blood T cells in healthy people across ages (dated by TCRdb to about 2015). As for the study more broadly: In model experiments, template switching captured roughly one uniquely barcoded TCR beta cDNA molecule for every two T cells. For two donors (one aged 18 to 30 and one aged 80 or older), the study analyzed two additional independent replicas of 1 million unique cDNA reads from the same blood draw. To avoid experimental bias, donors of different ages were randomly spread across the sequencing lanes. Four age groups were formed from the donors: young (average approximately 15 years), middle-aged (around 37), aged (62) and long-lived (approximately 78). To track age-related changes in TCR beta repertoire diversity, the study relied on deep sequencing normalized with unique cDNA molecular identifiers. What the study reported, not specific to this receptor: The percentage of naive T cells measured by flow cytometry correlated strongly with observed TCR beta diversity. Estimates of total diversity from one million sequenced T cells were regarded as lower bounds and underestimates. Because the CMV infection status of the donors was unknown, age-related changes in expanded clonotypes may potentially have been confounded. As age increased, observed TCR beta diversity per million T cells dropped in a roughly linear way, and a significant reduction was already evident by age about 36. The long-lived group showed more naive CD4+ T cells, fewer expanded clones and increased TCR diversity than the aged group, suggesting age selection. Because profiling used bulk unsorted PBMCs, naive and antigen-experienced compartments could not be compared conclusively.

For this clonotype: Its cognate antigen has yet to be identified. No base-level quality is on record; no much larger clone is a single base apart.

In the germline V gene, CDR1 corresponds to MDHEN and CDR2 to SYDVKM. V trim: 6 bases; J trim: 6 bases; unmatched bases: 8. The CDR3 runs 15 residues from the cysteine to the phenylalanine. Only the CDR3 region is kept as DNA, spanning 45 bases read in frame from base 1. The library relied on 5' RACE. Sequencing was performed on an Illumina HiSeq 2500. A second PCR of about 6 to 12 cycles was run with a J-beta primer mix and a sample-barcoded 5' primer. Each TCR beta cDNA molecule received a unique molecular identifier from a template-switch 5' adaptor carrying 12 random nucleotides. Each sample yielded at least 2.5 million CDR3-containing paired-end reads. First-strand cDNA synthesis was performed from all RNA using the Mint cDNA synthesis kit, with priming by a TRBC-specific oligonucleotide. After uracil-DNA glycosylase treatment, a first 18-cycle PCR used universal primers M1SS and BC2_uni_R on all cDNA. The original methods were these. For normalization, 1 million high-quality reads, each with a distinct molecular identifier, were randomly selected from each sample. Reads with shared molecular identifiers were discarded instead of being binned into consensus sequences. MiTCR, set to a Q25 quality threshold and the strictest error-elimination algorithm, was used for CDR3 identification, clonotype clustering and error correction. A nonparametric unseen species model using Euler transformation provided a lower-bound estimate of total TCR beta diversity. TCRdb reprocessing: public reads trimmed at Q25 with fastp, clones called with MiXCR, in-frame beta chains kept. Entries that share a CDR3 protein sequence are merged under the most common genes and DNA. These V and J calls originate from TCRdb's pipeline instead of the authors' own analysis. This sample comprises about 1.5 million distinct CDR3 sequences, approximately 43% of them detected only once. The ten largest clones add up to around 4% of the sample.

Systemically healthy Caucasian individuals from Russia, about 38 in total and aged roughly 6 to 100 years, were included as donors. Each donor gave approximately 9.3 milliliters of peripheral blood, collected into EDTA-treated Vacutainer tubes. Ficoll-Paque density-gradient centrifugation was used to isolate PBMCs, with at least 7 million obtained per sample. Trizol reagent was used to extract total RNA from the PBMCs, yielding at least 5 micrograms per sample. For every donor, flow cytometry on a PBMC aliquot measured the percentage of naive CD45RAhigh/CD27high T cells. The sample taken for sequencing was blood. Here the chain combines TRBV28 and TRBJ2-1; 10 central nucleotides agree with TRBD1. The clonotype was recovered from a woman under 30 in good health. The DNA is TGTGCCAGCAGCATAGGGACAGGGGACTCCAATGAGCAGTTCTTC. Translated, it gives CASSIGTGDSNEQFF.